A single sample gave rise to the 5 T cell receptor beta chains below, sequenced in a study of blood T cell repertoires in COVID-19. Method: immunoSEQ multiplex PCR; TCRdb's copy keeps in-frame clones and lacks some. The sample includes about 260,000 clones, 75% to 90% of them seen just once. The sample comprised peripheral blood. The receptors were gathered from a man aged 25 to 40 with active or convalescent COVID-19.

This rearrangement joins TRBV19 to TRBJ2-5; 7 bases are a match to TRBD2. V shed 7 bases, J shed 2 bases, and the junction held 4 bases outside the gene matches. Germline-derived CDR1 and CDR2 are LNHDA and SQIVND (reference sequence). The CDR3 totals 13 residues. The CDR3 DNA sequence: TGTGCCAGTATGGGGAGGGTACAAGAGACCCAGTACTTC. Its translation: CASMGRVQETQYF. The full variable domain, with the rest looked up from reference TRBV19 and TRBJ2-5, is DGGITQSPKYLFRKEGQNVTLSCEQNLNHDAMYWYRQDPGQGLRLIYYSQIVNDFQKGDIAEGYSVSREKKESFPLTVTSAQKNPTAFYLCASMGRVQETQYFGPGTRLLVL.

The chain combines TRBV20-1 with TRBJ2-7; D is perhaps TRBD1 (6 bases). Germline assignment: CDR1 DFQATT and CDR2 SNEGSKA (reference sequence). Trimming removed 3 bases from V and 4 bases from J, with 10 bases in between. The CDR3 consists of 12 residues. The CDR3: CSASPTGYEQYF. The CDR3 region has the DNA TGCAGTGCTAGTCCAACAGGGTACGAGCAGTACTTC.

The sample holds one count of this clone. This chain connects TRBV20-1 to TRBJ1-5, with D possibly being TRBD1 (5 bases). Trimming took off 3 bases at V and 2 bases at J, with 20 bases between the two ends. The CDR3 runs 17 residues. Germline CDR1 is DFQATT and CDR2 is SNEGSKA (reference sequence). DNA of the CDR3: TGCAGTGCTAGTCGCTTAGACAGCTTTTTGGGCAATCAGCCCCAGCATTTT. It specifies CSASRLDSFLGNQPQHF.

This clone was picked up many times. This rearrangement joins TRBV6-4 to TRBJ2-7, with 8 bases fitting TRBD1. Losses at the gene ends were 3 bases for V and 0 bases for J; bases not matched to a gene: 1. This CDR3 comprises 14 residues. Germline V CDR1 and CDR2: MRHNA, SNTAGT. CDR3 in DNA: TGTGCCAGCAGTGAGGGGACAGGCTCCTACGAGCAGTACTTC. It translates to CASSEGTGSYEQYF.

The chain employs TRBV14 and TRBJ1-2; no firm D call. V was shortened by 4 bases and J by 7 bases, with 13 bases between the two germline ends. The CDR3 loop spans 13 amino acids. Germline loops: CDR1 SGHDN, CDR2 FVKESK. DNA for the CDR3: TGTGCCAGCAGCCTCCAGGACTTGGGTGGCTACACCTTC. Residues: CASSLQDLGGYTF.